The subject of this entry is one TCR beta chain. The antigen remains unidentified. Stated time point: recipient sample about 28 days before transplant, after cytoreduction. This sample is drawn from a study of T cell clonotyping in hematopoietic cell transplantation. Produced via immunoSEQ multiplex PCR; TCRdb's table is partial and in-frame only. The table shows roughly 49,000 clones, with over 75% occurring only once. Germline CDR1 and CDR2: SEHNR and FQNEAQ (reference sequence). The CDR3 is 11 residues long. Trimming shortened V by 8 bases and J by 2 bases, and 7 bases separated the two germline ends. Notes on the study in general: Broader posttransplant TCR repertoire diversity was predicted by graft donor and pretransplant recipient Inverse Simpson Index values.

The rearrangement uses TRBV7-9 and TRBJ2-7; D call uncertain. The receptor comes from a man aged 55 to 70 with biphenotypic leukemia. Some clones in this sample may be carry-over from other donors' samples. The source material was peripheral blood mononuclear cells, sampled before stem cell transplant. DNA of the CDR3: TGTGCCAGCGCGGCTACCTACGAGCAGTACTTC. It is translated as CASAATYEQYF.